The T cell receptor (beta chain) described here comes from a study of blood T cell repertoires in COVID-19. About the research overall: The study drew acute and convalescent COVID-19 samples from the United States, Italy and Spain. In each case, the material was cDNA or gDNA derived from T cells, B-cell-depleted T cells, or PBMCs.

The V gene's germline CDR1 is MNHEY and CDR2 SVGAGI. The V end lost 0 bases, the J end lost 5 bases, and 8 bases lay between the germline ends. This CDR3 is 15 amino acids long. Patients of the Seattle cohort, enrolled during active infection, were followed longitudinally. Study processing details: Reference gene primers were amplified, and this amplification served to estimate nucleated cell counts. TCRdb's table, derived via immunoSEQ multiplex PCR, lists solely in-frame clones and lacks some. V and J calls and clone size are copied from that table; D and trimming were computed from the DNA. Of some 49,000 clones listed, 81% were seen once; the top ten hold about 22%.

Sequencing was done on a sample of peripheral blood. The J gene is TRBJ1-6, the V gene TRBV6-5; D is unclear. The TCR sequence derives from a woman aged 80 or over with COVID-19, enrolled during active disease. The CDR3 loop reads CASSYSNRDNSPLHF. CDR3 bases: TGTGCCAGCAGTTACTCGAACAGAGATAATTCACCCCTCCACTTT.